This T cell receptor (beta chain) was identified during a study of T cell responses to AZD1222 COVID-19 vaccine. General observations from the study: Spike-specific TCR depth and breadth grew after two AZD1222 doses. Of the AZD1222 recipients, only five to seven were seropositive at baseline.

The CDR3 loop spans 15 amino acids. V gave up 8 bases and J gave up 3 bases; unmatched junction bases: 10. Germline V gene lookup returns CDR1 MDHEN and CDR2 SYDVKM. Worth noting for this clone: Its target is not known.

This table comes from immunoSEQ multiplex PCR, and its TCRdb copy is limited to in-frame clones, with some not included. The data show some 130,000 clones, approximately 95% seen once. The clonotype originates from an adult who received the AZD1222 COVID-19 vaccine. V is TRBV28 and J is TRBJ2-1, with 7 bases fitting TRBD1. Sequenced material: peripheral blood, taken 28 days after the second AZD1222 dose. The CDR3: CASLQGPGVYNEQFF. CDR3 bases: TGTGCCAGCCTACAGGGGCCAGGGGTCTACAATGAGCAGTTCTTC.